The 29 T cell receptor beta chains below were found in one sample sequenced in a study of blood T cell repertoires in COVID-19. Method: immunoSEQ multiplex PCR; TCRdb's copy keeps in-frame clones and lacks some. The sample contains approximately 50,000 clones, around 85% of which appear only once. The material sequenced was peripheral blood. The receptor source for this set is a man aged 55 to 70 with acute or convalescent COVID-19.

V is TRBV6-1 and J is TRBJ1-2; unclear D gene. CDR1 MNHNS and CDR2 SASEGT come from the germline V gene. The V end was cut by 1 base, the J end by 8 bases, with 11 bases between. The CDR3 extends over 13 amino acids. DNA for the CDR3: TGTGCCAGCAGTGAAGGAGGCAATTTAGGCTACACCTTC. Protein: CASSEGGNLGYTF.

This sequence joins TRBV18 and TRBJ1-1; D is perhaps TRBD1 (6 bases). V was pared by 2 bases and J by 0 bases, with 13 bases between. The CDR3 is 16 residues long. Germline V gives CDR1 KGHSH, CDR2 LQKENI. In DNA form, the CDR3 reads TGTGCCAGCTCACCAGGGCTGGCAGGGGTGAACACTGAAGCTTTCTTT. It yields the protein CASSPGLAGVNTEAFF.

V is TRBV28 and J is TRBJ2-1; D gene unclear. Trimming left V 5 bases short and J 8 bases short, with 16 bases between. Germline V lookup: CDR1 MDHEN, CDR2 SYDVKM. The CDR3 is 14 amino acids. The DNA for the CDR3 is TGTGCCAGCAGTCACCCCAACAGCAACGATGAGCAGTTCTTC. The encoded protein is CASSHPNSNDEQFF.

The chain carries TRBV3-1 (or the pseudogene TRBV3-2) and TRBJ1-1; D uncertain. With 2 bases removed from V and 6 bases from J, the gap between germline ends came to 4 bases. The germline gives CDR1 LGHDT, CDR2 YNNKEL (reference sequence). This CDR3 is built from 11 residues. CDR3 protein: CASSQFAEAFF. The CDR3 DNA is TGTGCCAGCAGCCAATTCGCTGAAGCTTTCTTT.

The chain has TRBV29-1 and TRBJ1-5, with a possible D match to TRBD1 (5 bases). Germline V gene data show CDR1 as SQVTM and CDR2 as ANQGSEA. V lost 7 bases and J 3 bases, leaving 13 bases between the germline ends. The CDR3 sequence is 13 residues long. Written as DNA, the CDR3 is TGCAGCGCAACGGGGGGGGACAATCAGCCCCAGCATTTT. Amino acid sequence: CSATGGDNQPQHF.

The chain's CDR3 is CASSLQGADQPQHF. The CDR3 nucleotides read TGTGCCAGCAGCTTACAGGGGGCGGATCAGCCCCAGCATTTT. This chain joins TRBV2 and TRBJ1-5, with 9 positions matching TRBD1. CDR3 size: 14 residues. J gave up 5 bases and V 6 bases, and 5 bases lay outside the gene matches. The germline gives CDR1 SNHLY, CDR2 FYNNEI.

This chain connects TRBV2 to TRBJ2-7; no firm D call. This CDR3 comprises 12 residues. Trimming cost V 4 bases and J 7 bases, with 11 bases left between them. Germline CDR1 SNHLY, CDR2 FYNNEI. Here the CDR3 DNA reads TGTGCCAGCAGTGCGCGGAGCTTTGAGCAGTACTTC. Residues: CASSARSFEQYF.

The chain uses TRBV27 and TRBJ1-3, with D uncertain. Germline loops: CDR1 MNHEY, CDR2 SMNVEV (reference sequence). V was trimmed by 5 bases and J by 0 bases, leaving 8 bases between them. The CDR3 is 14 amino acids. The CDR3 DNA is TGTGCCAGCAGTAGGACTAGCTCTGGAAACACCATATATTTT. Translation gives CASSRTSSGNTIYF.

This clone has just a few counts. CDR3 amino acids: CASSLRPGLANHEQYF. CDR3 coding DNA: TGTGCCAGCAGCTTACGTCCGGGACTAGCGAACCACGAGCAGTACTTC. The chain joins TRBV11-2 to TRBJ2-7; 10 nucleotides line up with TRBD2. The CDR3 sequence is 16 residues long. With V trimmed by 2 bases and J by 5 bases, 9 bases remained unmatched. Germline CDR1 reads SGHAT; CDR2 reads FQNNGV.

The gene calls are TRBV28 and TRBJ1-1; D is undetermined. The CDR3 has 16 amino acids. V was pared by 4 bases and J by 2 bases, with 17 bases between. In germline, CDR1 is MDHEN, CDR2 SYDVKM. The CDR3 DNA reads TGTGCCAGCAGTTCTACCCGACATCCGTCTAACACTGAAGCTTTCTTT. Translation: CASSSTRHPSNTEAFF.

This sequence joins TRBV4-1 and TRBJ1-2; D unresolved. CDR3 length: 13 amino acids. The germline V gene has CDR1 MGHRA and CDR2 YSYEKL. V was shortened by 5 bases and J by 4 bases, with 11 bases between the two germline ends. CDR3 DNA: TGCGCCAGCAGCGGACGAGGAGGCTATGGCTACACCTTC. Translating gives CASSGRGGYGYTF.

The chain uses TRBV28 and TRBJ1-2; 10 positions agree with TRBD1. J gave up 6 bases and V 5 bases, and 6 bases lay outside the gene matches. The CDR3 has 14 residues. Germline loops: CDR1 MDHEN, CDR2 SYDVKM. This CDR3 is CASSLSTGGDGYTF. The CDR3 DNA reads TGTGCCAGCAGTCTATCGACAGGGGGCGATGGCTACACCTTC.

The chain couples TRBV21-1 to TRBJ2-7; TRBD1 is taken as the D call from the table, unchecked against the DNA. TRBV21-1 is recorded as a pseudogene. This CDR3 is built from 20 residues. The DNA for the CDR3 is TGTGCCAGCAGCAAAGCCCGCTATTACGGGGGACAGGGTATTTCCTACGAGCAGTACTTC. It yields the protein CASSKARYYGGQGISYEQYF.

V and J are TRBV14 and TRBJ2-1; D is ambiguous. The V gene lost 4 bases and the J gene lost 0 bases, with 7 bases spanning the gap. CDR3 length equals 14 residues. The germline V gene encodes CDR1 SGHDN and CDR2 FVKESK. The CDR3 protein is CASSLRSSYNEQFF. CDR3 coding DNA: TGTGCCAGCAGCCTGCGGAGCTCCTACAATGAGCAGTTCTTC.

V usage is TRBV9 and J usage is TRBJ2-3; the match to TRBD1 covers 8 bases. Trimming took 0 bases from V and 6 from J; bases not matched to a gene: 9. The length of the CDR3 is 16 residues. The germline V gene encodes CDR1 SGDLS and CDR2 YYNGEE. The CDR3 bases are TGTGCCAGCAGCGTAGCCGCGCAGGGGGCGAGGGATACGCAGTATTTT. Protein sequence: CASSVAAQGARDTQYF. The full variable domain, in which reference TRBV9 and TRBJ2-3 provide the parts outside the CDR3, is DSGVTQTPKHLITATGQRVTLRCSPRSGDLSVYWYQQSLDQGLQFLIQYYNGEERAKGNILERFSAQQFPDLHSELNLSSLELGDSALYFCASSVAAQGARDTQYFGPGTRLTVL.

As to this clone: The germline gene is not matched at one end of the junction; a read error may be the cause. The CDR3 DNA reads as TGTACCAGCAGCCACCTGACCAGGGCGAGCTCCTACGAGCAGTACTTC. Translation: CTSSHLTRASSYEQYF. The V gene is TRBV14, the J gene TRBJ2-7; possible D gene TRBD1, 5 bases. Germline CDR1 SGHDN, CDR2 FVKESK. This CDR3 is built from 16 residues.

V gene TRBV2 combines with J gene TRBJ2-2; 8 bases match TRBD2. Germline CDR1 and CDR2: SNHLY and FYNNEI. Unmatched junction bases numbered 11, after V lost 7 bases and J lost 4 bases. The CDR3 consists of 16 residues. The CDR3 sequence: CASNSVAGFGTGELFF. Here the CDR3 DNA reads TGTGCCAGCAACTCCGTAGCGGGATTCGGCACCGGGGAGCTGTTTTTT. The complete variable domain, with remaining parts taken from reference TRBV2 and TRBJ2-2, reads EPEVTQTPSHQVTQMGQEVILRCVPISNHLYFYWYRQILGQKVEFLVSFYNNEISEKSEIFDDQFSVERPDGSNFTLKIRSTKLEDSAMYFCASNSVAGFGTGELFFGEGSRLTVL.

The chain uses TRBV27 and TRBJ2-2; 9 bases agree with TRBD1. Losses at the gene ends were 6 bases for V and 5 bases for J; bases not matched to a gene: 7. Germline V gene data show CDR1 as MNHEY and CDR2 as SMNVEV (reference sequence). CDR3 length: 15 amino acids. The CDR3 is CASRSQGAWTGELFF. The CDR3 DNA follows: TGTGCCAGCAGGTCACAGGGGGCATGGACCGGGGAGCTGTTTTTT.

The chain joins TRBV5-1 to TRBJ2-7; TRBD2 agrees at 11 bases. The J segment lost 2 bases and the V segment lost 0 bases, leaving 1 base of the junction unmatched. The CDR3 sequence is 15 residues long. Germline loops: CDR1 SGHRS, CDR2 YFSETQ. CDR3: CASSLDSGRAYEQYF. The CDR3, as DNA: TGCGCCAGCAGCTTGGATAGCGGGAGGGCCTACGAGCAGTACTTC.

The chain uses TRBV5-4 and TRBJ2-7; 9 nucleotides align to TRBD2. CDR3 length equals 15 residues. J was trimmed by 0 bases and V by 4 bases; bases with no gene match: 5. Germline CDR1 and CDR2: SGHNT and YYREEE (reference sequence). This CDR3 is CASSPDSGSSYEQYF. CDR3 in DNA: TGTGCCAGCAGCCCCGATAGCGGGAGCTCCTACGAGCAGTACTTC.

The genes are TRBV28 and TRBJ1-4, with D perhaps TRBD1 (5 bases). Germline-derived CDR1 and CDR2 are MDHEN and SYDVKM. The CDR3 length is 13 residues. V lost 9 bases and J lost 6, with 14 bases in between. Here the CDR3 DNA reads TGTGCCAGTGGCGGACACAGCTATGAAAAACTGTTTTTT. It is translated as CASGGHSYEKLFF.

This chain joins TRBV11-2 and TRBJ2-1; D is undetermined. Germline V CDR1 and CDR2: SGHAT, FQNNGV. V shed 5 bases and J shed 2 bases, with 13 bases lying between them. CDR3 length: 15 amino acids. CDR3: CASSPDRSAYNEQFF. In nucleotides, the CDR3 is TGTGCCAGCAGCCCCGATAGAAGCGCCTACAATGAGCAGTTCTTC.

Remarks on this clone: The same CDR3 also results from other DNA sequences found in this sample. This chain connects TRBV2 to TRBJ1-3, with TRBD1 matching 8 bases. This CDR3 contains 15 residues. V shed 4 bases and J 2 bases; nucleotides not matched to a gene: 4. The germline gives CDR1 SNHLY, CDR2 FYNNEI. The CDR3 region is CASSAGQGAGNTIYF. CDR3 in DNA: TGTGCCAGCAGTGCTGGACAGGGCGCTGGAAACACCATATATTTT.

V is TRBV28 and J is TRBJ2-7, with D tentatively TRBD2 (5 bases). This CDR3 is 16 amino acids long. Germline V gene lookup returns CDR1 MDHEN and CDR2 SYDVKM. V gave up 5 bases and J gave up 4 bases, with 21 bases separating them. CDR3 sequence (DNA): TGTGCCAGCAGTCATACCCCCCGGAGGCCCTCGTACGAGCAGTACTTC. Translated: CASSHTPRRPSYEQYF.

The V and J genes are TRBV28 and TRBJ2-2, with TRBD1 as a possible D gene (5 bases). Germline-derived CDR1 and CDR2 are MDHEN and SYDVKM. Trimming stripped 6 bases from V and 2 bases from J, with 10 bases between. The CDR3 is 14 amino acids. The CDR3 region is CASRSQGNTGELFF. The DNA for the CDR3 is TGTGCCAGCAGGTCCCAGGGAAACACCGGGGAGCTGTTTTTT.

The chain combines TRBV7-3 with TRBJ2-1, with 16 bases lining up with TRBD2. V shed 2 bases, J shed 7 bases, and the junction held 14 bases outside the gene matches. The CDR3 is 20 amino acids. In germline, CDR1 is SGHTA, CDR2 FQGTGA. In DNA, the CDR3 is TGTGCCAGCAGCTTAGCTCCGGGACTAGCGGGAGGGGAGGGAAGAAATGAGCAGTTCTTC. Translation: CASSLAPGLAGGEGRNEQFF.

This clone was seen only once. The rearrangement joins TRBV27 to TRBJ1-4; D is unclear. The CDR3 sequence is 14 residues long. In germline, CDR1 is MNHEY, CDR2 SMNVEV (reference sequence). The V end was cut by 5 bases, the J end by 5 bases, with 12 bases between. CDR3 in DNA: TGTGCCAGCAGTATCCAGAGAGGGAATGAAAAACTGTTTTTT. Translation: CASSIQRGNEKLFF.

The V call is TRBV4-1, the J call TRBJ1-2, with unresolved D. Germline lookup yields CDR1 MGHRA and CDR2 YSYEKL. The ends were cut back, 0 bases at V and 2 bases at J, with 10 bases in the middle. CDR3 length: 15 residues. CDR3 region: CASSQEPVLNYGYTF. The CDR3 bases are TGCGCCAGCAGCCAAGAGCCGGTCCTGAACTATGGCTACACCTTC.

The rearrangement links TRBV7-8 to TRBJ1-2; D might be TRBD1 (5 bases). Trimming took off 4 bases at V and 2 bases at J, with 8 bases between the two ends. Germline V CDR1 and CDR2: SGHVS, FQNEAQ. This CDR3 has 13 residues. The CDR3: CASSSGLNYGYTF. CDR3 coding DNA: TGTGCCAGCAGCTCAGGGCTGAACTATGGCTACACCTTC.